At least ten counts were recorded for the clone carrying this T cell receptor beta chain. The source of the sample is a study of early T cells in non-severe SARS-CoV-2 infection. Study context: It was bulk RNA from unsorted whole blood that was sequenced, and the chains were unpaired.

Attachment of unique molecular identifiers was made to individual cDNA molecules. Using its own MiXCR run on the 5' RACE reads, TCRdb lists one record per CDR3 protein. This sample has around 53,000 distinct CDR3 sequences; approximately 8.1% occur once, and the top ten carry 5.8%. This clonotype originated in an adult who was a healthcare worker with PCR-confirmed SARS-CoV-2 infection or an uninfected control (not recorded which). The sequenced material came from whole blood.

CDR3 residues: CASGQGGSSPLHF. CDR3 DNA: TGTGCCAGCGGACAGGGTGGTAGCTCACCCCTCCACTTT. The chain links TRBV28 to TRBJ1-6; 8 bases match TRBD1. Germline assignment: CDR1 MDHEN and CDR2 SYDVKM. CDR3 length: 13 amino acids. With V trimmed by 8 bases and J by 10 bases, 7 bases remained unmatched.